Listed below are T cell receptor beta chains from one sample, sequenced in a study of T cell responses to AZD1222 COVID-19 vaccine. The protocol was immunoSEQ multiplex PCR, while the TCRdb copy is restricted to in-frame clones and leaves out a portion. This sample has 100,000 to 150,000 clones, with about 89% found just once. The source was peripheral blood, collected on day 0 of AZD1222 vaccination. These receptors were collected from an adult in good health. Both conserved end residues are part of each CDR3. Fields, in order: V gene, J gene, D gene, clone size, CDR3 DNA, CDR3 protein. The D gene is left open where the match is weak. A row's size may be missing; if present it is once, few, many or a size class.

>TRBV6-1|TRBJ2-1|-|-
TGTGCCAGCAGTGACGAAAGGGGAAGAAGGCAGTTCTTC
CASSDERGRRQFF
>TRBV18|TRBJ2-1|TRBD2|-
TGTGCCAGCTCACCCCTAGCGGGGGCCGTCTCGGATGAGCAGTTCTTC
CASSPLAGAVSDEQFF
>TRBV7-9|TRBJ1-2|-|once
TGTGCCAGCAGCTTAGGAGGGGCCTATGGCTACACCTTC
CASSLGGAYGYTF
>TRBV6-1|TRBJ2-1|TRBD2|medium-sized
TGTGCCAGCAGTGAAGAAGCGGGGGGGCGGAATGAGCAGTTCTTC
CASSEEAGGRNEQFF
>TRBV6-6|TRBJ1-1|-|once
TGTGCCAGCAGCCTAGGGGGTAACACTGAAGCTTTCTTT
CASSLGGNTEAFF
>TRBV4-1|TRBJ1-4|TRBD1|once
TGCGCCAGCAGCCAAGATCCCCGGGACAGGGTCGGAAAACTGTTTTTT
CASSQDPRDRVGKLFF
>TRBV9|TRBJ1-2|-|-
TGTGCCAGCAGCGTAGCAACACGAGACTATGGCTACACCTTC
CASSVATRDYGYTF
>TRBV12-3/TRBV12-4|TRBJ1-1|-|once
TGTGCCAGCAGCCCACTGGGAGGGGCGGAAGCTTTCTTT
CASSPLGGAEAFF
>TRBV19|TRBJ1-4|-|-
TGTGCCAGTAGGAGCCGGGCCCGTGCGGAAAAACTGTTTTTT
CASRSRARAEKLFF
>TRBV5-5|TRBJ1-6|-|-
TGTGCCACCAGAGGGGGTACGAATAATTCACCCCTCCACTTT
CATRGGTNNSPLHF
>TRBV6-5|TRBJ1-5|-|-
TGTGCCAGCTCCGGCCAGCTTAATCAGCCCCAGCATTTT
CASSGQLNQPQHF
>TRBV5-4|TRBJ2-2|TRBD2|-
TGTGCCAGCAGCTTAGGAGCGGGGGCCACCGGGGAGCTGTTTTTT
CASSLGAGATGELFF
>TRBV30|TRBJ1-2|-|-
TGTGCCTGGAGTGTTCTGGGGCTTGGCTACACCTTC
CAWSVLGLGYTF
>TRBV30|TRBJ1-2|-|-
TGTGCCTGGAGTGTTGGTGGAGGTTCTGGCTACACCTTC
CAWSVGGGSGYTF
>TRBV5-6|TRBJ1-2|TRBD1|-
TGTGCCAGCAGCTTGGTGGACAGGGGGAGGCATGGCTACACCTTC
CASSLVDRGRHGYTF
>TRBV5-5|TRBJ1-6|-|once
TGTGCCAGCAGCTTGGTACAGGGTGCCAATTCACCCCTCCACTTT
CASSLVQGANSPLHF
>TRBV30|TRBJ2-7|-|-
TGTGCCTGGAGGAAGACAGTGGACTACTACGAGCAGTACTTC
CAWRKTVDYYEQYF
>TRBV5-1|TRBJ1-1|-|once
TGCGCCAGCAGCTTGTTCGGGGGAAACCCTGAAGCTTTCTTT
CASSLFGGNPEAFF
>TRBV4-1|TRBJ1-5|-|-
TGCGCCAGCAGCCAAGTGGGAAATCAGCCCCAGCATTTT
CASSQVGNQPQHF
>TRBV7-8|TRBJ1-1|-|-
TGTGCCAGCAGCTTAGCAACGGGAGTCACTGAAGCTTTCTTT
CASSLATGVTEAFF
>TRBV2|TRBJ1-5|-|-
TGTGCCAGCAGTTCTCAGGGGCTCAATCAGCCCCAGCATTTT
CASSSQGLNQPQHF
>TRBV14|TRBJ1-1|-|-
TGTGCCAGCAGCCAAGATCGGTTCGGGAACACTGAAGCTTTCTTT
CASSQDRFGNTEAFF
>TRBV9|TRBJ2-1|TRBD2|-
TGTGCCAGCAGCGTAGGCTTAGCGGGGGAGCAGTTCTTC
CASSVGLAGEQFF
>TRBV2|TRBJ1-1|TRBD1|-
TGTGCCAGCAAGAGCACGACAGGGGGTTCCAACACTGAAGCTTTCTTT
CASKSTTGGSNTEAFF
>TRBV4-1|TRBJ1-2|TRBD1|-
TGCGCCAGCAGCCAAACTACAGGGGGAGTCTATGGCTACACCTTC
CASSQTTGGVYGYTF
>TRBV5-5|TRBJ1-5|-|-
TGTGCCAGCAGCTTGGGGTCGACAGCAGGCAATCAGCCCCAGCATTTT
CASSLGSTAGNQPQHF
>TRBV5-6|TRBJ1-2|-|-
TGTGCCAGCAGCCACAGGGACCGAGCCCGAGTCTATGGCTACACCTTC
CASSHRDRARVYGYTF
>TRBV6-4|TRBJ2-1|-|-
TGTGCCAGCAGTGACTCTGGCAATGAGCAGTTCTTC
CASSDSGNEQFF
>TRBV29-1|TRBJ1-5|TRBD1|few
TGCAGCGTGGGACAGGGAGGAAATCAGCCCCAGCATTTT
CSVGQGGNQPQHF
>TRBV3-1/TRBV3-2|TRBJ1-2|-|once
TGTGCCAGCAGCCCCCACCGGACAGTCGTTCCCTATGGCTACACCTTC
CASSPHRTVVPYGYTF
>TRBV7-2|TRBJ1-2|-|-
TGTGCCAGCAGCGCCCTAGATTGGGGGGGGAATGGCTACACCTTC
CASSALDWGGNGYTF
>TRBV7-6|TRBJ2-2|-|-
TGTGCCAGCAGCTTAAGTCCCGGGGAGCTGTTTTTT
CASSLSPGELFF
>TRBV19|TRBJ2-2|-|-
TGTGCCACCAAGAGCATTCCCGGGAAGAACACCGGGGAGCTGTTTTTT
CATKSIPGKNTGELFF
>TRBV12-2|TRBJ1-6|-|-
TGTGCAAGTCGCTTAGCGCCCCGAAGAGACTCCTATAATTCACCCCTCCACTTT
CASRLAPRRDSYNSPLHF
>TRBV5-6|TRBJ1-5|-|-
TGTGCCAGCAGCCAAAAGGGATATTCCCAGCATTTT
CASSQKGYSQHF
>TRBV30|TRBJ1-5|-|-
TGTGCCTGGAGTGCCCCAGGGCCCCAGCATTTT
CAWSAPGPQHF
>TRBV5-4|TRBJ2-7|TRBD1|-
TGTGCCAGCAGCCTCAGACAGGGTGACGAGCAGTACTTC
CASSLRQGDEQYF
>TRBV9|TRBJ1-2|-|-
TGTGCCAGCAGCGGGGAGGGAGCTAACTATGGCTACACCTTC
CASSGEGANYGYTF
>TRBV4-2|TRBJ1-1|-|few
TGTGCCAGCAGCCTGGGTACAGACAGCAACACTGAAGCTTTCTTT
CASSLGTDSNTEAFF
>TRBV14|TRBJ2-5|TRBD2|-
TGTGCCAGCAGCCCACTTCAATCGGCGGGGGAAGAGACCCAGTACTTC
CASSPLQSAGEETQYF
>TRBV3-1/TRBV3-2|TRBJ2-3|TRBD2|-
TGTGCCAGCAGCCCGACGAGCGGGGGGGAAATTACGCAGTATTTT
CASSPTSGGEITQYF
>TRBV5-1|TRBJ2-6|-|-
TGCGCCAGCAGCTTAGGAACTGGGGCCAACGTCCTGACTTTC
CASSLGTGANVLTF
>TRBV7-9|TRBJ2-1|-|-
TGTGCCAGCAGCTTAGGTGCCTATCCCAATGAGCAGTTCTTC
CASSLGAYPNEQFF
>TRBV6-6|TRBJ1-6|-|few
TGTGCCAGCAGTCCGCCCGATAGTCATCCACCCCTCCACTTT
CASSPPDSHPPLHF
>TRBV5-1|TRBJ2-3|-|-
TGCGCCAGCAGCTTAGCTCCAACTAGCACAGATACGCAGTATTTT
CASSLAPTSTDTQYF
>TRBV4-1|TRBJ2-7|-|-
TGCGCCAGCAGCCAAGAGTTCAGAGCTATTTCCTACGAGCAGTACTTC
CASSQEFRAISYEQYF
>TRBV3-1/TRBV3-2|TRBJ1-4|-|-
TGTGCCAGCAGCCAGCGTAGGCGGGGCGCGACTAATGAAAAACTGTTTTTT
CASSQRRRGATNEKLFF
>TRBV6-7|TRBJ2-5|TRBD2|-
TGTGCCAGCAGTTACTTGTCGGCGGTAGCGGGGGCGGAAGAGACCCAGTACTTC
CASSYLSAVAGAEETQYF
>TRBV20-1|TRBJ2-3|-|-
TGCAGTGCTAGTGATAGCACAGCTAGCACAGATACGCAGTATTTT
CSASDSTASTDTQYF
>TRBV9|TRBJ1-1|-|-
TGTGCCAGCAGCGTCGGGATGAACACTGAAGCTTTCTTT
CASSVGMNTEAFF
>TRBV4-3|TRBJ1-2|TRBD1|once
TGCGCCAGCAGCCAAGATATGACAGGGGGGTATGGCTACACCTTC
CASSQDMTGGYGYTF
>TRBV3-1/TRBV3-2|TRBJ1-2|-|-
TGTGCCAGCAGCCGGGACGGACCCTATGGCTACACCTTC
CASSRDGPYGYTF
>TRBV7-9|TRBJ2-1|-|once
TGTGCCAGCAGCACGGGGCATTACAATGAGCAGTTCTTC
CASSTGHYNEQFF